This T cell receptor beta chain was found in a study of T cells in Graves' hyperthyroidism and ophthalmopathy. RNA transcripts provided the source from which TCR beta CDR3 regions were amplified. During a first-round RT-PCR of the TCR CDR3, the HTBI primer set was used. TCRdb reprocessed the multiplex PCR reads via MiXCR and lists one record per CDR3 protein. The table includes 450,000 to 650,000 distinct CDR3 sequences, around 20% detected once. CDR1 MNHNS and CDR2 SASEGT come from the germline V gene. Trimming removed 1 base at V and 7 bases at J, with 13 bases between. The CDR3 is 14 residues long.

The TCR sequence derives from a man between 18 and 35 years old with Graves' hyperthyroidism. The chain has TRBV6-1 and TRBJ1-1, with D maybe TRBD1 (6 bases). Sequenced input: blood. CDR3 protein: CASSEGEQGNEAFF. The CDR3, as DNA: TGTGCCAGCAGTGAAGGTGAACAGGGTAATGAAGCTTTCTTT.